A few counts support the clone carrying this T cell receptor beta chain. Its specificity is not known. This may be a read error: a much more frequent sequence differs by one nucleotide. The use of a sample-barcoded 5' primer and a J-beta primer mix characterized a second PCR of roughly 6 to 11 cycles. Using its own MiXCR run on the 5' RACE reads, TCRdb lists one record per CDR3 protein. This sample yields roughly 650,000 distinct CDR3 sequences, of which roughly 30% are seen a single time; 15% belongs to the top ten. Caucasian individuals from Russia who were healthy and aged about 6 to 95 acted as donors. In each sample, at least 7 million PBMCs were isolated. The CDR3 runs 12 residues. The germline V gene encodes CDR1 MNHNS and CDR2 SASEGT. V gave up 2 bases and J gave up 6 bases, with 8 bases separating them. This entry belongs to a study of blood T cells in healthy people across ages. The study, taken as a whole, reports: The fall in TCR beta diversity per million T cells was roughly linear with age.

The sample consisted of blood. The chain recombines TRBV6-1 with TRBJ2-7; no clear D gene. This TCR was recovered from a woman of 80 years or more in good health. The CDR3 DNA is TGTGCCAGCAGTGAACCTAGTGGCGAGCAGTACTTC. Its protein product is CASSEPSGEQYF.